This TCR beta chain emerged from a study of T cell responses to AZD1222 COVID-19 vaccine. Across the whole study: Second doses that came at about 4 or about 12 weeks were put together.

Turning to this clone: Its antigen is still unknown. The same CDR3 arises from other DNA sequences in this sample as well.

Looked up from germline, CDR1 is SNHLY and CDR2 is FYNNEI. Trimming stripped 2 bases from V and 2 bases from J, with 7 bases between. The CDR3 totals 14 residues. Study results and caveats: Clonal diversity may have been underestimated in mostly white British donors. None of the repertoires were sampled until the peak T cell response had passed.

TCRdb keeps only in-frame clones here, not all; method: immunoSEQ multiplex PCR. The sample records 100,000 to 150,000 clones, 85% to 95% being singletons. The clonotype comes from an adult in good health. The sequencing here drew on peripheral blood, taken on day 0 of AZD1222 vaccination. The V gene is TRBV2, the J gene TRBJ1-5, with D maybe TRBD1 (5 bases). CDR3 nucleotide sequence: TGTGCCAGCAGTGAAAGAGGGGGCAATCAGCCCCAGCATTTT. Residues: CASSERGGNQPQHF.